The source of this TCR beta chain is a study of response to subunit inactivated influenza vaccine. Broader study findings: Authors suggested seasonal influenza vaccinations each recruit few new T cells.

TCRdb recomputed calls from the RT-PCR reads with MiXCR, one row per CDR3 protein. The top ten hold approximately 12% of the sample, which has 500,000 to 550,000 distinct CDR3 sequences, 6.5% to 8% seen once. Remarks on this clonotype: Its antigen is unknown.

The specimen comprised PBMCs from blood, sampled approximately 25 months after vaccination. The source is a man aged 50 to 69 who received an inactivated influenza vaccine.

The DNA of the CDR3 is TGTGCCAGCAGCTTAAAGGGACAGGGTTTATGGGAGACCCAGTACTTC. Its protein is CASSLKGQGLWETQYF. The chain combines TRBV11-2 with TRBJ2-5; 9 positions agree with TRBD1. Trimming removed 2 bases from V and 5 bases from J; junction bases left unmatched: 9. The CDR3 loop spans 16 amino acids. Germline CDR1 is SGHAT and CDR2 is FQNNGV.